The rows below give T cell receptor beta chains drawn from one sample of a study of CD8+CD57+ T cells in acquired aplastic anemia. TCRdb independently ran MiXCR on the reads; one entry per CDR3 protein. The sample lists around 180,000 distinct CDR3 sequences; 64% were seen once. Sequencing was done on a sample of sorted CD4+, CD8+, or CD8+CD57+ T cells (not recorded which) from PBMCs. The receptors derive from a human donor with severe aplastic anemia or a healthy control (not recorded which). CDR3s include the opening cysteine and the closing phenylalanine or tryptophan. Clone size is not always given. Where it is, it says once, few, many or a class for expanded clones.

TRBV7-3	TRBJ2-7	.	CASSPEAGATYEQYF
TRBV20-1	TRBJ1-2	.	CSARELAGAHGYTF
TRBV7-9	TRBJ2-3	.	CASSLPGTDTQYF
TRBV29-1	TRBJ2-7	.	CSVLSTNSYEQYF
TRBV19	TRBJ1-2	.	CASSSDPRGRDYGYTF
TRBV10-3	TRBJ1-1	.	CAISEGQKNTEAFF
TRBV7-9	TRBJ1-2	.	CASSLVGYGYTF
TRBV7-8	TRBJ1-2	few	CASSSGTANHYGYTF
TRBV7-9	TRBJ1-2	once	CASSLGVGSAAGYTF
TRBV20-1	TRBJ2-3	.	CSASGGMISGDTQYF
TRBV20-1	TRBJ2-7	few	CSGSALAGYSYEQYF
TRBV20-1	TRBJ2-1	once	CSAELAGGDPNEQFF
TRBV7-3	TRBJ2-7	.	CASSLFLVPYEQYF
TRBV7-9	TRBJ2-1	.	CASSFDRGDYNEQFF
TRBV20-1	TRBJ2-5	few	CSAPGTSGRQETQYF
TRBV10-1	TRBJ2-2	few	CASSAFTGELFF